The rows below give T cell receptor beta chains drawn from one sample of a study of a mutant IDH1 vaccine in newly diagnosed glioma. No cognate antigen is known for these TCRs. Profiled with immunoSEQ multiplex PCR; TCRdb holds only in-frame clones, not every one. The data show roughly 39,000 clones, approximately 83% seen once. Sequencing used PBMCs, obtained from a glioma patient whose treatment included an IDH1 peptide vaccine. The receptors here all came from a middle-aged man with glioma. The CDR3 runs from the conserved cysteine through the conserved F or W. Fields, in order: clone size, D gene, J gene, V gene, CDR3 protein, CDR3 DNA. The D gene is left open where the match is weak. Rows give clone size only sometimes, using once, few, many, or a class for an expanded clone.

>NA|NA|TRBJ1-4|TRBV5-6
CASSLALGFGEKLFF
TGTGCCAGCAGCTTGGCTCTTGGATTTGGCGAAAAACTATTTTTT
>NA|TRBD2|TRBJ2-7|TRBV28
CASTTPLSGREEQYF
TGTGCCAGCACTACTCCACTCAGCGGGAGGGAAGAGCAGTACTTC
>NA|NA|TRBJ1-5|TRBV7-2
CASSLGGSLHF
TGTGCCAGCAGCTTAGGGGGCTCTTTGCATTTT
>NA|NA|TRBJ1-4|TRBV19
CASRDQGGGEKLFF
TGTGCCAGTCGGGACCAGGGAGGAGGTGAAAAACTGTTTTTT
>few|NA|TRBJ2-2|TRBV7-8
CASSSYGRLTGELFF
TGTGCCAGCAGCTCATACGGGAGACTCACCGGGGAGCTGTTTTTT
>NA|NA|TRBJ2-1|TRBV19
CASSPSGVAASNEQFF
TGTGCCAGTAGCCCATCCGGGGTAGCGGCGAGCAATGAGCAGTTCTTC
>NA|TRBD2|TRBJ2-3|TRBV19
CATVTSGSGTDTQYF
TGTGCCACAGTTACTAGCGGGAGTGGCACAGATACGCAGTATTTT
>NA|TRBD2|TRBJ2-7|TRBV7-2
CASSSKSGLAGGFVEQYF
TGTGCCAGCAGCTCAAAGTCTGGACTAGCGGGAGGGTTTGTTGAGCAGTACTTC
>NA|TRBD1|TRBJ2-1|TRBV6-6
CASSLSSIRGNNEQFF
TGTGCCAGCAGTCTTAGCTCAATCAGGGGGAACAATGAGCAGTTCTTC
>NA|NA|TRBJ2-7|TRBV6-6
CASSPLPGLYEQYF
TGTGCCAGCAGTCCCCTCCCGGGACTTTACGAGCAGTACTTC
>NA|NA|TRBJ1-4|TRBV4-1
CASSQFFSTTNEKLFF
TGCGCCAGCAGCCAATTTTTTAGTACAACTAATGAAAAACTGTTTTTT
>NA|NA|TRBJ1-5|TRBV5-6
CASSSRTNAQPQHF
TGTGCCAGCAGCTCTCGGACGAACGCTCAGCCCCAGCATTTT
>NA|TRBD2|TRBJ2-7|TRBV7-3
CASSRKPLAGDSYEQYF
TGTGCCAGCAGCCGAAAGCCTCTAGCGGGAGATTCCTACGAGCAGTACTTC
>few|TRBD1|TRBJ1-5|TRBV19
CASSDGTGRPQHF
TGTGCCAGTAGTGACGGGACAGGGAGGCCCCAGCATTTT
>NA|TRBD2|TRBJ2-1|TRBV19
CAISPRTSAVNEQFF
TGTGCCATCTCCCCCCGGACTAGCGCGGTAAATGAGCAGTTCTTC
>NA|TRBD1|TRBJ2-7|TRBV5-1
CASSHRDRASYEQYF
TGCGCCAGCTCCCACCGGGACAGAGCGTCCTACGAGCAGTACTTC
>NA|NA|TRBJ1-1|TRBV6-5
CASSQRGGGTEAFF
TGTGCCAGCAGCCAGCGGGGGGGTGGCACTGAAGCTTTCTTT
>few|TRBD2|TRBJ2-3|TRBV5-4
CASSLPAGFTDTQYF
TGTGCCAGCAGCTTGCCAGCGGGATTCACAGATACGCAGTATTTT
>few|NA|TRBJ1-5|TRBV7-2
CASSSRAGESNQPQHF
TGTGCCAGCAGCTCCCGAGCGGGAGAGAGCAATCAGCCCCAGCATTTT
>NA|NA|TRBJ2-5|TRBV9
CASSPRQGGETQYF
TGTGCCAGCAGCCCTAGACAGGGAGGGGAGACCCAGTACTTC
>NA|TRBD1|TRBJ2-2|TRBV7-7
CASSSTGSVGELFF
TGTGCTAGCAGCTCGACAGGGTCGGTCGGGGAGCTGTTTTTT
>NA|NA|TRBJ2-7|TRBV15
CATSSVDRVYEQYF
TGTGCCACCAGCAGCGTAGACAGAGTCTACGAGCAGTACTTC
>NA|TRBD2|TRBJ2-3|TRBV6-1
CASSRTSGRQYF
TGTGCCAGCAGTCGGACTAGCGGGAGGCAGTATTTT
>NA|NA|TRBJ2-2|TRBV2
CASNPLENGELFF
TGTGCCAGCAACCCCCTAGAGAACGGGGAGCTGTTTTTT
>NA|NA|TRBJ2-6|TRBV19
CASSIEAAGTGANVLTF
TGTGCCAGTAGTATCGAAGCGGCGGGGACTGGGGCCAACGTCCTGACTTTC
>NA|NA|TRBJ2-3|TRBV7-8
CASSLWGAGSTDTQYF
TGTGCCAGCAGCTTATGGGGCGCTGGATCCACAGATACGCAGTATTTT
>NA|TRBD2|TRBJ2-3|TRBV14
CASSPREGDTQYF
TGTGCCAGCAGCCCCAGGGAGGGGGATACGCAGTATTTT
>NA|TRBD1|TRBJ2-2|TRBV27
CASVRTGRTGELFF
TGTGCCAGCGTGCGGACAGGGCGGACCGGGGAGCTGTTTTTT
>NA|NA|TRBJ1-1|TRBV7-9
CASSLDTGFLGANTEAFF
TGTGCCAGCAGCTTAGATACAGGTTTTCTTGGGGCTAACACTGAAGCTTTCTTT
>NA|TRBD1|TRBJ1-2|TRBV19
CASSIGQGWNYGYTF
TGTGCCAGTAGTATTGGACAGGGGTGGAACTATGGCTACACCTTC
>NA|TRBD2|TRBJ2-2|TRBV28
CASRKREIILAGELFF
TGTGCCAGCAGAAAGCGGGAGATAATTTTAGCCGGGGAGCTGTTTTTT
>NA|NA|TRBJ1-2|TRBV5-1
CASSLDRSGSMFETF
TGCGCCAGCAGCCTGGATCGGTCGGGATCTATGTTTGAAACCTTC
>NA|NA|TRBJ2-5|TRBV20-1
CSASNQETQYF
TGCAGTGCTAGCAACCAAGAGACCCAGTACTTC
>NA|NA|TRBJ1-3|TRBV6-5
CASSYASGAGNTIYF
TGTGCCAGCAGTTACGCATCGGGGGCTGGAAACACCATATATTTT
>NA|NA|TRBJ2-7|TRBV5-8
CASSLRGGGLSYEQYF
TGTGCCAGCAGTCTACGGGGTGGGGGACTGAGCTACGAGCAGTACTTC
>NA|NA|TRBJ2-1|TRBV7-3
CASSLVTSAGIYNEQFF
TGTGCCAGCAGCTTAGTAACTTCCGCGGGAATTTACAATGAGCAGTTCTTC
>NA|NA|TRBJ1-2|TRBV27
CARIAPSLYGYTF
TGTGCCAGGATTGCCCCTTCTCTTTATGGCTACACCTTC
>NA|NA|TRBJ2-1|TRBV29-1
CSVIQSGLGGQFF
TGCAGCGTTATTCAGAGCGGGCTTGGAGGGCAGTTCTTC
>NA|TRBD1|TRBJ1-2|TRBV7-2
CASSIGQVGGKGYGYTF
TGTGCCAGCAGCATCGGACAGGTGGGGGGGAAGGGCTATGGCTACACCTTC
>NA|TRBD2|TRBJ2-5|TRBV11-2
CASSQMGSGGLETQYF
TGTGCCAGCAGCCAGATGGGGTCGGGAGGGCTAGAGACCCAGTACTTC
>NA|NA|TRBJ1-2|TRBV11-2
CASSAQRTAGYTF
TGTGCCAGCAGCGCACAAAGGACAGCTGGCTACACCTTC
>once|TRBD2|TRBJ2-5|TRBV15
CATSTQTGLAGPKETQYF
TGTGCCACCAGCACTCAAACGGGACTAGCGGGGCCGAAAGAGACCCAGTACTTC
>few|NA|TRBJ2-6|TRBV9
CASSVVWTGVVSGANVLTF
TGTGCCAGCAGCGTAGTCTGGACGGGAGTCGTCTCTGGGGCCAACGTCCTGACTTTC
>NA|NA|TRBJ2-4|TRBV13
CASSLEVAKNIQYF
TGTGCCAGCAGCTTAGAGGTGGCCAAAAACATTCAGTACTTC
>NA|NA|TRBJ1-1|TRBV7-2
CASSFTRMNTEAFF
TGTGCCAGCAGCTTTACTAGAATGAACACTGAAGCTTTCTTT
>NA|NA|TRBJ2-1|TRBV28
CASSLVAGGYNEQFF
TGTGCCAGCAGTTTAGTGGCAGGGGGGTACAATGAGCAGTTCTTC
>NA|NA|TRBJ1-2|TRBV11-2
CASSLGGGLTYGYTF
TGTGCCAGCAGCTTAGGCGGGGGCTTGACCTATGGCTACACCTTC
>NA|TRBD1|TRBJ2-5|TRBV27
CASSLQGARETQYF
TGTGCCAGCAGTTTACAGGGGGCGCGAGAGACCCAGTACTTC
>NA|NA|TRBJ2-2|TRBV6-5
CASSYSTGELFF
TGTGCCAGCAGTTACTCGACCGGGGAGCTGTTTTTT
>NA|NA|TRBJ2-6|TRBV19
CASSIWAELSSGANVLTF
TGTGCCAGTAGTATCTGGGCAGAATTGAGCTCTGGGGCCAACGTCCTGACTTTC
>few|NA|TRBJ1-4|TRBV11-2
CASSLYSEKLFF
TGTGCCAGCAGCTTATATTCTGAAAAACTGTTTTTT
>NA|NA|TRBJ1-2|TRBV28
CASSLLQGRGYTF
TGTGCCAGCAGTTTATTACAGGGTAGGGGCTACACCTTC
>NA|TRBD1|TRBJ2-5|TRBV10-3
CAISARQGAPEGETQYF
TGTGCCATCAGTGCCCGACAGGGGGCGCCGGAGGGAGAGACCCAGTACTTC
>NA|TRBD1|TRBJ1-2|TRBV5-1
CASSLDRGHYTF
TGCGCCAGCAGCTTGGACAGGGGGCACTACACCTTC
>NA|NA|TRBJ1-5|TRBV10-3
CAISESDPSNQPQHF
TGTGCCATCAGTGAAAGTGACCCTAGCAATCAGCCCCAGCATTTT